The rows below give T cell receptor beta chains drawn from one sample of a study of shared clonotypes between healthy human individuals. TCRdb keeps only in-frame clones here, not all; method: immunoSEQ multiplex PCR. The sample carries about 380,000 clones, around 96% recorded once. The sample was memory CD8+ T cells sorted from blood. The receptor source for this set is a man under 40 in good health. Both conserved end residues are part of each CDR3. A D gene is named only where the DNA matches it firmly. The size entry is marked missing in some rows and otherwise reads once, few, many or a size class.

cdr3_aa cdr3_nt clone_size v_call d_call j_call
CASSFRETQYF TGTGCCAGCAGTTTCCGAGAGACCCAGTACTTC NA TRBV27 NA TRBJ2-5
CASTRRGTGANQPQHF TGTGCCAGCACCCGACGGGGGACAGGGGCAAATCAGCCCCAGCATTTT NA TRBV2 TRBD1 TRBJ1-5
CASSSNRGYNEQFF TGTGCCAGCAGCTCAAACAGGGGTTACAATGAGCAGTTCTTC NA TRBV11-2 TRBD1 TRBJ2-1
CASSLIGAGYTF TGTGCCAGCAGCTTGATCGGGGCCGGCTACACCTTC NA TRBV5-6 NA TRBJ1-2
CASSYPPPYEQYF TGTGCCAGCAGTTACCCGCCCCCCTACGAGCAGTACTTC NA TRBV6-5 NA TRBJ2-7
CASSHRTGNVLTF TGCGCCAGCAGCCATCGGACGGGCAACGTCCTGACTTTC NA TRBV4-1 NA TRBJ2-6
CASSLGLAYEQFF TGTGCCAGCAGCTTAGGGCTAGCCTATGAGCAGTTCTTC once TRBV11-3 NA TRBJ2-1
CASSSSPPRGGAGNTIYF TGTGCCAGCAGTTCCTCCCCTCCCCGAGGGGGGGCTGGAAACACCATATATTTT NA TRBV27 NA TRBJ1-3
CASSLGVAGVITGELFF TGTGCCAGCAGCTTGGGGGTAGCGGGAGTTATAACCGGGGAGCTGTTTTTT NA TRBV11-2 TRBD2 TRBJ2-2
CATSRTTNEQYF TGTGCCACCAGCAGGACTACCAACGAGCAGTACTTC NA TRBV15 NA TRBJ2-7
CASRVGGDDNF TGTGCCAGCAGGGTTGGGGGAGACGACAACTTC NA TRBV2 NA TRBJ2-7
CASSFGATLYEQYF TGTGCCAGCAGCTTCGGGGCCACCCTCTACGAGCAGTACTTC NA TRBV11-2 NA TRBJ2-7
CATKGQVNTEAFF TGTGCCACCAAGGGACAGGTGAACACTGAAGCTTTCTTT NA TRBV6-5 TRBD1 TRBJ1-1
CATTQEGYTF TGCGCCACAACCCAGGAAGGCTACACCTTC NA TRBV10-2 NA TRBJ1-2
CASSLGTSGSNEQFF TGTGCCAGCAGCTTAGGGACTAGCGGGAGCAATGAGCAGTTCTTC NA TRBV7-2 TRBD2 TRBJ2-1
CASSFPGAPSYNEQFF TGTGCCAGCAGTTTTCCGGGGGCCCCCTCCTACAATGAGCAGTTCTTC NA TRBV28 NA TRBJ2-1
CATTGTGVFYEQYF TGTGCCACCACCGGGACAGGGGTTTTCTACGAGCAGTACTTC NA TRBV30 TRBD1 TRBJ2-7
CSFTRTGRSETQYF TGCAGCTTTACCAGGACAGGGAGGTCAGAGACCCAGTACTTC NA TRBV29-1 TRBD1 TRBJ2-5
CASSESGVYGYTF TGTGCCAGTTCTGAATCGGGGGTCTATGGCTACACCTTC NA TRBV19 NA TRBJ1-2
CASSHGTPTRTDTQYF TGCGCCAGCAGCCACGGGACACCGACGCGCACAGATACGCAGTATTTT NA TRBV4-1 NA TRBJ2-3
CASSNNYEQYF TGTGCCAGCAGCAACAACTACGAGCAGTACTTC NA TRBV7-9 NA TRBJ2-7
CASSLKGSYGYTF TGTGCCAGCAGCTTAAAGGGGAGCTATGGCTACACCTTC NA TRBV7-6 NA TRBJ1-2
CASYDDGGSNQPQHF TGTGCCAGCTATGATGACGGTGGAAGCAATCAGCCCCAGCATTTT NA TRBV2 NA TRBJ1-5
CASGTRQGFMNTEAFF TGCGCCAGCGGTACGAGACAGGGCTTCATGAACACTGAAGCTTTCTTT NA TRBV10-2 TRBD1 TRBJ1-1
CASSLAPSGRDEQYF TGTGCCAGCAGCTTAGCCCCGAGCGGGAGGGACGAGCAGTACTTC NA TRBV7-2 TRBD2 TRBJ2-7
CASSRSVIYTSDQETQYF TGTGCCAGCAGCCGGTCGGTTATATACACTAGCGACCAAGAGACCCAGTACTTC NA TRBV27 TRBD2 TRBJ2-5